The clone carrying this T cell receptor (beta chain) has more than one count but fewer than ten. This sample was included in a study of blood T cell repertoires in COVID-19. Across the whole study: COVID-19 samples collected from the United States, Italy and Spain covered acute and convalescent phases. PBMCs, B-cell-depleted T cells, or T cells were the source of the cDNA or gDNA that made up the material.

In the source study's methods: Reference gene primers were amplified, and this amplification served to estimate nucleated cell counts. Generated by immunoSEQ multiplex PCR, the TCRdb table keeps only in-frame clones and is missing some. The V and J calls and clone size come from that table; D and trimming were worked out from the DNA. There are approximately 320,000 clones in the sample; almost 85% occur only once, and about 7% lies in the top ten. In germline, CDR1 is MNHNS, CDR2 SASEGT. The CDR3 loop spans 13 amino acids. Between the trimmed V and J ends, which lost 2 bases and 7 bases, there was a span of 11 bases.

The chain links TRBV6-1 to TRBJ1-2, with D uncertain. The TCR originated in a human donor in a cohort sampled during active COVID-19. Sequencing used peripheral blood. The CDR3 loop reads CASSEWAVSGYTF. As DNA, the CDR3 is TGTGCCAGCAGTGAATGGGCAGTCAGTGGCTACACCTTC.